A single sample is the source of the 25 T cell receptor beta chains below, sequenced in a study of preoperative IRX-2 immunotherapy in early breast cancer. The repertoire was sequenced with immunoSEQ multiplex PCR; TCRdb's copy has only in-frame clones and lacks some. The sample gives around 40,000 clones, approximately 75% of which show up once; 1.2% is in the top ten. Specified treatment: preoperative locoregional IRX-2 cytokine immunotherapy. This sample comprised tumor tissue, obtained after IRX-2 immunotherapy. The receptors here all came from a human donor with breast cancer.

This chain uses TRBV19 with TRBJ1-6, with D perhaps matching TRBD1 (6 bases). Trimming took 5 bases from V and 7 from J, leaving 6 bases between them. The length of the CDR3 is 12 residues. Germline V CDR1 and CDR2: LNHDA, SQIVND (reference sequence). The CDR3 nucleotides are TGTGCCAGTAGTGACAGGAATTCACCCCTCCACTTT. This gives the protein CASSDRNSPLHF.

This sequence joins TRBV29-1 and TRBJ1-4, with 7 positions matching TRBD1. The CDR3 covers 13 residues. Per the germline V gene, CDR1 is SQVTM and CDR2 is ANQGSEA. With 7 bases clipped from V and 5 bases from J, the junction kept 7 bases outside the gene matches. The CDR3 DNA follows: TGCAGCGCCCAGGGGGGACCCAATGAAAAACTGTTTTTT. As protein: CSAQGGPNEKLFF.

This clone was seen a single time. The rearrangement links TRBV7-2 to TRBJ1-2; 7 nucleotides agree with TRBD1. The CDR3 loop spans 13 amino acids. V was clipped by 5 bases and J by 8 bases; unmatched bases: 8. Germline CDR1 reads SGHTA; CDR2 reads FQGNSA. CDR3 sequence (DNA): TGTGCCAGCAGCATGTACAGGGGAGAGGGCTACACCTTC. Protein product: CASSMYRGEGYTF.

This clone was picked up a small number of times. The CDR3 sequence: CASSIQGNGPQHF. The CDR3 nucleotides read TGTGCCAGCAGCATACAGGGGAATGGGCCCCAGCATTTT. The V and J genes are TRBV6-8 and TRBJ1-5, with TRBD1 identical over 7 bases. The trim removed 6 bases at V and 9 bases at J, leaving 8 bases unmatched. The CDR3 runs 13 residues. Germline CDR1 and CDR2: MNHGY and SAAAGT.

The V and J genes are TRBV6-8 and TRBJ2-7; no definite D call. In germline, CDR1 is MNHGY, CDR2 SAAAGT. The CDR3 has 14 residues. V was trimmed by 5 bases and J by 4 bases, leaving 15 bases between them. The CDR3 sequence is CASSDDQLLYEQYF. The CDR3 coding sequence is TGTGCCAGCAGTGACGACCAGCTCCTTTACGAGCAGTACTTC.

This clone was found a few times. J is TRBJ1-5 and V is TRBV6-8, with a tentative D call TRBD1 (6 bases). The CDR3 is 13 residues long. Trimming stripped 5 bases from V and 4 bases from J, with 9 bases between. Germline loops: CDR1 MNHGY, CDR2 SAAAGT. CDR3 sequence: CASSDTGNQPQHF. CDR3 bases: TGTGCCAGCAGTGACACAGGGAATCAGCCCCAGCATTTT.

The V and J genes are TRBV5-1 and TRBJ2-7; D is possibly TRBD2 (5 bases). The V end was cut by 7 bases, the J end by 3 bases, with 26 bases between. CDR3 length: 17 residues. Germline-derived CDR1 and CDR2 are SGHRS and YFSETQ. Here the CDR3 reads CASRMIPNEGTLYEQYF. The CDR3 nucleotides are TGCGCCAGCCGCATGATCCCTAACGAGGGAACTCTCTACGAGCAGTACTTC. Variable domain in full (rest from reference TRBV5-1 and TRBJ2-7): KAGVTQTPRYLIKTRGQQVTLSCSPISGHRSVSWYQQTPGQGLQFLFEYFSETQRNKGNFPGRFSGRQFSNSRSEMNVSTLELGDSALYLCASRMIPNEGTLYEQYFGPGTRLTVT.

This clone was seen a few times. This sequence joins TRBV7-7 and TRBJ1-1; 7 positions agree with TRBD1. Germline V gene sequence: CDR1 SSHAT, CDR2 FNYEAQ (reference sequence). CDR3 size: 15 residues. V lost 5 bases and J lost 1; bases outside the gene matches: 7. Here the CDR3 reads CASSTLQGRNTEAFF. The CDR3 nucleotides are TGTGCCAGCAGCACATTACAGGGGCGGAACACTGAAGCTTTCTTT.

J is TRBJ2-3 and V is TRBV5-1; the match to TRBD2 covers 12 bases. Germline-derived CDR1 and CDR2 are SGHRS and YFSETQ. Germline trimming cut 5 bases from V and 5 bases from J; bases unmatched to any gene: 9. CDR3 length: 16 residues. The CDR3 loop is CASRTTLAGGRDTQYF. CDR3 sequence (DNA): TGCGCCAGCAGGACTACTCTAGCGGGGGGGAGAGATACGCAGTATTTT.

This rearrangement joins TRBV5-1 to TRBJ1-2; no clear D. Looked up from germline, CDR1 is SGHRS and CDR2 is YFSETQ. This CDR3 is 17 amino acids long. V was shortened by 4 bases and J by 0 bases, with 19 bases between the two germline ends. CDR3 protein: CASSPTMVGIPNYGYTF. The CDR3 DNA sequence: TGCGCCAGCAGCCCTACCATGGTAGGGATCCCTAACTATGGCTACACCTTC.

Written as DNA, the CDR3 is TGTGCCAGCAGCTTAGTCCGGGGTAGCTCCTACGAGCAGTACTTC. Protein: CASSLVRGSSYEQYF. The rearrangement uses TRBV11-3 and TRBJ2-5, with a possible D match to TRBD2 (5 bases). The DNA end favors TRBJ2-7, so the J call may be wrong. This CDR3 has 15 amino acids. Germline-derived CDR1 and CDR2 are SGHNT and YENEEA.

Only one count was recorded for this clone. This chain joins TRBV6-8 and TRBJ1-5; the D gene is possibly TRBD1 (5 bases). V dropped 6 bases and J dropped 2 bases, with 17 bases sitting between them. The CDR3 length is 16 residues. Germline lookup yields CDR1 MNHGY and CDR2 SAAAGT. The CDR3 nucleotides read TGTGCCAGCAGAGAGGGTGTGGGGCGCGGCAATCAGCCCCAGCATTTT. Its translation: CASREGVGRGNQPQHF.

The chain employs TRBV28 and TRBJ1-2; D is unresolved. Per the germline V gene, CDR1 is MDHEN and CDR2 is SYDVKM. CDR3 length: 12 amino acids. The CDR3 bases are TGTGCAATGGGAGGGCGGGACTATGGCTACACCTTC. Translated: CAMGGRDYGYTF.

This clone was counted between two and nine times. V usage is TRBV29-1 and J usage is TRBJ2-2; D is unclear. This CDR3 comprises 12 residues. V lost 4 bases and J lost 1, with 4 bases in between. The germline V gene has CDR1 SQVTM and CDR2 ANQGSEA. CDR3 bases: TGCAGCGTTGGGTTGAACACCGGGGAGCTGTTTTTT. It translates to CSVGLNTGELFF.

The chain recombines TRBV19 with TRBJ1-2; 9 bases fit TRBD1. Unmatched junction bases numbered 3, after V lost 4 bases and J lost 3 bases. This CDR3 has 14 amino acids. Germline CDR1 LNHDA, CDR2 SQIVND (reference sequence). The CDR3 DNA sequence: TGTGCCAGTAGTACCAGGGACAGGGACTATGGCTACACCTTC. Its protein product is CASSTRDRDYGYTF.

The chain combines TRBV15 with TRBJ1-5; D is unclear. Germline V gives CDR1 LNHNV, CDR2 YYDKDF (reference sequence). The CDR3 runs to 16 residues. Trimming shortened V by 4 bases and J by 1 base, and 14 bases separated the two germline ends. The CDR3 here is CATSTLGDYSNQPQHF. The CDR3 DNA sequence: TGTGCCACCAGCACCCTGGGAGACTACAGCAATCAGCCCCAGCATTTT.

Here the CDR3 reads CASSPRENEQFF. In DNA, the CDR3 is TGTGCCAGCTCACCACGCGAAAATGAGCAGTTCTTC. The V call is TRBV18, the J call TRBJ2-1; no clear D. This CDR3 comprises 12 residues. Germline values: CDR1 KGHSH, CDR2 LQKENI. Trimming took off 1 base at V and 7 bases at J, with 5 bases between the two ends.

The CDR3 nucleotides read TGTGCCAGTAGTATGTGGTACTCGCAGACTGGTAACTATGGCTACACCTTC. Its translation: CASSMWYSQTGNYGYTF. The chain joins TRBV19 to TRBJ1-2, with unresolved D. CDR1 and CDR2 (germline): LNHDA, SQIVND (reference sequence). This CDR3 is 17 amino acids long. Trimming shortened V by 3 bases and J by 1 base, and 18 bases separated the two germline ends.

Comment on this clone: The junction departs from germline at one end; a sequencing error may be responsible. One or more bases were not read clearly; the residue they encode is written X. V usage is TRBV6-8 and J usage is TRBJ2-1; 11 bases fit TRBD2. CDR3 length equals 16 residues. The germline CDR1 and CDR2 sequences are MNHGY and SAAAGT. DNA for the CDR3: TGTGCTAGCAGKCCGAGGTTTAGCGGGGGGGGGAATGAGCAGTTCTTC. This translates into CASXPRFSGGGNEQFF.

For this clone: Its ends do not fully match the called genes, so a read error is possible. V usage is TRBV23-1 and J usage is TRBJ1-4; D unresolved. TRBV23-1 belongs to the ORF category, with a function that is uncertain. The CDR3 covers 15 residues. The CDR3 nucleotides read TGCGCCAGCAGCCAATCCGACGGCCGTAATGAAAAACTGTTTTTT. Translation: CASSQSDGRNEKLFF.

The rearrangement links TRBV28 to TRBJ2-6; tentatively, D is TRBD2 (5 bases). Germline V CDR1 and CDR2: MDHEN, SYDVKM. The CDR3 loop spans 17 amino acids. Trimming pared 4 bases from V and 2 bases from J, leaving 15 bases between. CDR3 in amino acids: CASSWPPGKAGANVLTF. CDR3 in DNA: TGTGCCAGCAGTTGGCCCCCGGGGAAGGCTGGGGCCAACGTCCTGACTTTC.

This clone was seen a few times. The CDR3 sequence is CASSNEASGPTGEQFF. The DNA for the CDR3 is TGTGCCAGCAGCAACGAAGCTAGCGGACCTACGGGTGAGCAGTTCTTC. This chain connects TRBV7-7 to TRBJ2-1; 7 nucleotides line up with TRBD2. There are 16 residues in the CDR3. V was clipped by 5 bases and J by 9 bases; unmatched bases: 16. Germline loops: CDR1 SSHAT, CDR2 FNYEAQ (reference sequence).

J is TRBJ2-2 and V is TRBV14; D is possibly TRBD2 (6 bases). Germline V lookup: CDR1 SGHDN, CDR2 FVKESK. This CDR3 comprises 15 residues. The ends were cut back, 4 bases at V and 8 bases at J, with 17 bases in the middle. As DNA, the CDR3 is TGTGCCAGCAGCCCCCCCAGCGCGGCGGGGGGGGAGCTGTTTTTT. It specifies CASSPPSAAGGELFF.

The V gene is TRBV5-1, the J gene TRBJ1-2; D perhaps matches TRBD1 (6 bases). V was pared by 3 bases and J by 7 bases, with 16 bases between. The CDR3 is made up of 14 amino acids. Per the germline V gene, CDR1 is SGHRS and CDR2 is YFSETQ. DNA for the CDR3: TGCGCCAGCAGCTATCAGGGGTTCGACGGTGGCTACACCTTC. Encoded protein: CASSYQGFDGGYTF.

The chain combines TRBV6-8 with TRBJ1-5; possible D gene TRBD1, 5 bases. Trimming removed 4 bases at V and 5 bases at J, with 12 bases between. Germline-derived CDR1 and CDR2 are MNHGY and SAAAGT. The CDR3 contains 14 residues. CDR3 in DNA: TGTGCCAGCAGTTCTACAGGAGCCTATCAGCCCCAGCATTTT. Its protein product is CASSSTGAYQPQHF.